What follows are 4 T cell receptor beta chains derived from one specimen sequenced in a study of T cell responses to AZD1222 COVID-19 vaccine (dated by TCRdb to 2020 to 2023). Libraries were made using the immunoSEQ multiplex PCR assay. The source is immuneACCESS, and TCRdb retained only in-frame sequences with V and J called. Part of the clones is not carried over; for the studies checked, unresolved V genes explain less than half of this, and the remainder is unexplained. This sample gives 140,000 to 150,000 clones in total; over 90% of them show up just once. The leading ten clones occupy approximately 5% of the sample. What this sample's time point label stands for: baseline before first vaccination. Sample: peripheral blood, taken on day 0 of AZD1222 vaccination. These receptors were obtained from an adult in good health.

The chain combines TRBV28 with TRBJ1-1; 8 nucleotides line up with TRBD1. There are 14 residues in the CDR3. Per the germline V gene, CDR1 is MDHEN and CDR2 is SYDVKM. Germline trimming cut 6 bases from V and 0 bases from J; bases unmatched to any gene: 3. CDR3 coding DNA: TGTGCCAGCAGGCTGGGACAGGTGAACACTGAAGCTTTCTTT. It is translated as CASRLGQVNTEAFF.

The gene calls are TRBV19 and TRBJ1-4, with TRBD1 as a possible D gene (6 bases). CDR1 and CDR2 (germline): LNHDA, SQIVND (reference sequence). Between the trimmed V and J ends, which lost 5 bases and 9 bases, there was a span of 19 bases. This CDR3 comprises 15 residues. The CDR3 DNA reads TGTGCCAGTAGTCCCCGAGAAAGGGGGAGGCAAAAACTGTTTTTT. Translating it yields CASSPRERGRQKLFF. The whole variable domain, remainder taken from reference TRBV19 and TRBJ1-4, is DGGITQSPKYLFRKEGQNVTLSCEQNLNHDAMYWYRQDPGQGLRLIYYSQIVNDFQKGDIAEGYSVSREKKESFPLTVTSAQKNPTAFYLCASSPRERGRQKLFFGSGTQLSVL.

V usage is TRBV29-1 and J usage is TRBJ2-7, with a weak D call TRBD1 (6 bases). Germline values: CDR1 SQVTM, CDR2 ANQGSEA. This CDR3 comprises 13 residues. V lost 1 base and J lost 2, with 9 bases in between. CDR3 sequence (DNA): TGCAGCGTTGAAGGACAGGCTACCTACGAGCAGTACTTC. This translates into CSVEGQATYEQYF.

Here the CDR3 DNA reads TGCAGTGCTAGTTTGGCTAGCGGGCAAGAGACCCAGTACTTC. Translation: CSASLASGQETQYF. This rearrangement joins TRBV20-1 to TRBJ2-5; the match to TRBD2 covers 8 bases. The J segment lost 2 bases and the V segment lost 3 bases, leaving 5 bases of the junction unmatched. Germline CDR1 and CDR2: DFQATT and SNEGSKA (reference sequence). This CDR3 has 14 amino acids.